This entry lists 23 T cell receptor beta chains sequenced from one sample in a study of blood T cell repertoires in COVID-19. Profiling relied on immunoSEQ multiplex PCR, and the TCRdb table lists in-frame clones only, not all of them. The sample includes over 200,000 clones, about 85% of them seen just once. Sequenced material: peripheral blood. These receptors all come from a woman aged 80 or over with active or convalescent COVID-19.

The chain is built from TRBV28 and TRBJ2-6; TRBD2 agrees at 7 bases. V trimming: 7 bases; J trimming: 1 base; junction bases outside the gene matches: 4. Germline loops: CDR1 MDHEN, CDR2 SYDVKM. The CDR3 has 15 residues. The CDR3 is CASNLGGSGANVLTF. CDR3 nucleotides: TGTGCCAGCAACCTCGGGGGGTCTGGGGCCAACGTCCTGACTTTC. The whole variable domain, remainder taken from reference TRBV28 and TRBJ2-6, is DVKVTQSSRYLVKRTGEKVFLECVQDMDHENMFWYRQDPGLGLRLIYFSYDVKMKEKGDIPEGYSVSREKKERFSLILESASTNQTSMYLCASNLGGSGANVLTFGAGSRLTVL.

Notes on this clone: Additional DNA sequences in this sample encode the identical CDR3. The chain combines TRBV7-9 with TRBJ2-5; TRBD2 aligns across 14 bases. Germline values: CDR1 SEHNR, CDR2 FQNEAQ (reference sequence). The CDR3 is 16 residues long. The ends lost 5 bases at V and 4 bases at J; junction bases unmatched: 6. The CDR3 bases are TGTGCCAGCAGCCCGGGACTAGCGGGGGTAGGAGAGACCCAGTACTTC. The encoded protein is CASSPGLAGVGETQYF.

The rearrangement uses TRBV18 and TRBJ2-4; 9 bases fit TRBD1. In germline, CDR1 is KGHSH, CDR2 LQKENI. The V gene end was trimmed by 4 bases and the J gene end by 7 bases; junction bases not matched to a gene: 2. The CDR3 extends over 13 amino acids. CDR3 coding DNA: TGTGCCAGCTCACGAGACAGGGGGAACATTCAGTACTTC. This encodes CASSRDRGNIQYF.

This clone came up a few times. CDR3 DNA: TGTGCCAGCAGCCCAGGACAAAAAGGGGCATTCTCTGGAAACACCATATATTTT. It yields the protein CASSPGQKGAFSGNTIYF. The chain carries TRBV7-7 and TRBJ1-3, with a tentative D call TRBD1 (5 bases). Trimming removed 5 bases from V and 0 bases from J, with 20 bases in between. The CDR3 consists of 18 residues. Germline-derived CDR1 and CDR2 are SSHAT and FNYEAQ (reference sequence).

Comment on this clone: Other DNA variants within this sample encode the same CDR3. The chain employs TRBV5-1 and TRBJ2-5; weak D call: TRBD2 (5 bases). The ends were cut back, 4 bases at V and 5 bases at J, with 12 bases in the middle. Germline V gene data show CDR1 as SGHRS and CDR2 as YFSETQ. This CDR3 is built from 13 residues. This chain's CDR3 is CASSPTPGETQYF. The DNA of the CDR3 is TGCGCCAGCAGCCCCACTCCGGGGGAGACCCAGTACTTC.

Concerning this clone itself: One junction end does not reproduce the germline sequence, and a read error may be involved. The chain is built from TRBV7-7 and TRBJ2-5; 11 nucleotides line up with TRBD2. The CDR3 consists of 19 residues. Per the germline V gene, CDR1 is SSHAT and CDR2 is FNYEAQ (reference sequence). CDR3 nucleotide sequence: TGTGCTAGCAGCCCCCGGGGTCTAGCGGGGGGTTCGAGGCGAGAGACCCAGTACTTC. As protein: CASSPRGLAGGSRRETQYF.

The chain uses TRBV5-4 and TRBJ2-7; TRBD2 matches at 10 bases. The J segment lost 3 bases and the V segment lost 0 bases, leaving 3 bases of the junction unmatched. Germline CDR1 reads SGHNT; CDR2 reads YYREEE (reference sequence). The CDR3 sequence is 15 residues long. The chain's CDR3 is CASSLAGLADYEQYF. CDR3 nucleotides: TGTGCCAGCAGCTTGGCCGGACTAGCGGACTACGAGCAGTACTTC.

V usage is TRBV2 and J usage is TRBJ1-5; 7 nucleotides line up with TRBD1. The CDR3 extends over 14 amino acids. The germline V gene encodes CDR1 SNHLY and CDR2 FYNNEI. V lost 7 bases, J lost 4 bases, and 7 bases stayed unmatched. CDR3 sequence: CASISGRGNQPQHF. DNA for the CDR3: TGTGCCAGCATCTCGGGCAGGGGGAATCAGCCCCAGCATTTT. Full variable domain (outside the CDR3, taken from reference TRBV2 and TRBJ1-5): EPEVTQTPSHQVTQMGQEVILRCVPISNHLYFYWYRQILGQKVEFLVSFYNNEISEKSEIFDDQFSVERPDGSNFTLKIRSTKLEDSAMYFCASISGRGNQPQHFGDGTRLSIL.

The chain combines TRBV7-2 with TRBJ1-2, with D perhaps matching TRBD1 (6 bases). The germline V and J ends were trimmed by 6 bases and 6 bases, with 20 bases remaining between them. Germline V lookup: CDR1 SGHTA, CDR2 FQGNSA. This CDR3 contains 15 residues. Here the CDR3 reads CASSLRDTRPHGYTF. DNA for the CDR3: TGTGCCAGCAGTCTTCGGGACACCCGGCCCCATGGCTACACCTTC.

The chain carries TRBV6-5 and TRBJ1-1; 9 bases align to TRBD1. CDR3 length: 13 residues. V gave up 6 bases and J gave up 5 bases; unmatched junction bases: 4. The germline gives CDR1 MNHEY, CDR2 SVGAGI. The CDR3 nucleotides are TGTGCCAGCAGAGACAGGGGGGGGACTGAAGCTTTCTTT. It specifies CASRDRGGTEAFF.

This clone was picked up a small number of times. The chain is built from TRBV18 and TRBJ1-1; weak D call: TRBD1 (5 bases). The germline V gene has CDR1 KGHSH and CDR2 LQKENI. V shed 4 bases and J shed 4 bases, with 16 bases lying between them. CDR3 length equals 15 residues. The CDR3 coding sequence is TGTGCCAGCTCACTCTCGACAGATTTCATCACTGAAGCTTTCTTT. Its protein is CASSLSTDFITEAFF.

The chain recombines TRBV6-5 with TRBJ1-1; 9 bases align to TRBD1. V lost 8 bases and J lost 6; bases outside the gene matches: 7. Germline loops: CDR1 MNHEY, CDR2 SVGAGI. The CDR3 contains 13 residues. The CDR3 sequence: CASSGQGRPEAFF. The CDR3 DNA reads as TGTGCCAGCTCGGGACAGGGTAGGCCTGAAGCTTTCTTT.

The chain carries TRBV27 and TRBJ2-1; possibly TRBD2 for D (5 bases). Deletions cut 5 bases from V and 5 bases from J, with 19 bases between. CDR1 MNHEY and CDR2 SMNVEV come from the germline V gene (reference sequence). The CDR3 is 16 residues long. The CDR3 nucleotides are TGTGCCAGCAGTGCCAAGGCTAGCCCTCTAAACAATGAGCAGTTCTTC. Translated: CASSAKASPLNNEQFF.

This chain uses TRBV5-4 with TRBJ2-5; the match to TRBD1 covers 9 bases. CDR1 and CDR2 (germline): SGHNT, YYREEE (reference sequence). The CDR3 is made up of 15 amino acids. The trim removed 4 bases at V and 4 bases at J, leaving 8 bases unmatched. This CDR3 reads CASSAKTGGGETQYF. DNA of the CDR3: TGTGCCAGCAGCGCTAAGACAGGGGGGGGAGAGACCCAGTACTTC. The full variable domain, completed using reference TRBV5-4 and TRBJ2-5, is ETGVTQSPTHLIKTRGQQVTLRCSSQSGHNTVSWYQQALGQGPQFIFQYYREEENGRGNFPPRFSGLQFPNYSSELNVNALELDDSALYLCASSAKTGGGETQYFGPGTRLLVL.

This chain uses TRBV4-1 with TRBJ2-3, with TRBD2 matching over 12 bases. The CDR3 has 16 amino acids. Germline trimming cut 5 bases from V and 2 bases from J; bases unmatched to any gene: 5. Per the germline V gene, CDR1 is MGHRA and CDR2 is YSYEKL. CDR3 region: CASSSGLAGNTDTQYF. The CDR3 coding sequence is TGCGCCAGCAGCTCTGGACTAGCGGGAAACACAGATACGCAGTATTTT.

V is TRBV9 and J is TRBJ1-1; TRBD1 is a possible D gene (5 bases). Germline values: CDR1 SGDLS, CDR2 YYNGEE. V was pared by 4 bases and J by 1 base, with 14 bases between. CDR3 length: 15 amino acids. The chain's CDR3 is CASSQRSGQNTEAFF. DNA for the CDR3: TGTGCCAGCAGCCAAAGGTCAGGGCAGAACACTGAAGCTTTCTTT.

The chain carries TRBV5-5 and TRBJ1-1; a weak D match, TRBD1 (6 bases). Per the germline V gene, CDR1 is SGHKS and CDR2 is YYEKEE (reference sequence). The CDR3 is 16 residues long. V was clipped by 0 bases and J by 8 bases, with 20 bases between them. CDR3 DNA: TGTGCCAGCAGCTTGGCCCCCAGGACAGCCCCTCAAGAAGCTTTCTTT. This sequence encodes CASSLAPRTAPQEAFF.

This rearrangement joins TRBV30 to TRBJ2-3, with 7 bases that match TRBD2. V shed 0 bases and J 6 bases; nucleotides not matched to a gene: 6. The CDR3 extends over 14 amino acids. CDR1 GTSNPN and CDR2 SVGIG come from the germline V gene (reference sequence). CDR3 loop: CAWSVGLAADTQYF. The CDR3 DNA reads TGTGCCTGGAGTGTCGGTCTAGCGGCCGATACGCAGTATTTT.

The chain links TRBV25-1 to TRBJ2-4; the D is unclear. From germline, CDR1 is MGHDK and CDR2 SYGVNS. V dropped 1 base and J dropped 5 bases, with 3 bases sitting between them. The CDR3 consists of 12 residues. The CDR3 sequence: CASSEFENIQYF. The CDR3 coding sequence is TGTGCCAGCAGTGAATTCGAAAACATTCAGTACTTC.

The gene calls are TRBV23-1 and TRBJ2-2, with 11 bases fitting TRBD2. Being an ORF, TRBV23-1 has a function that is uncertain. J gave up 4 bases and V 1 base, and 8 bases lay outside the gene matches. CDR3 length: 18 amino acids. CDR3 loop: CASSQFGRLAGGTGELFF. The DNA for the CDR3 is TGCGCCAGCAGTCAATTCGGCAGGCTAGCGGGAGGCACCGGGGAGCTGTTTTTT.

The chain has TRBV5-1 and TRBJ2-7; the match to TRBD1 covers 8 bases. The CDR3 is made up of 14 amino acids. After removal of 4 bases from V and 6 bases from J, the junction contained 9 bases not matched to a gene. Germline values: CDR1 SGHRS, CDR2 YFSETQ. CDR3 protein: CASSATGALLEQYF. In DNA form, the CDR3 reads TGCGCCAGCAGCGCGACAGGGGCCCTTCTCGAGCAGTACTTC.

The chain joins TRBV11-3 to TRBJ2-7, with TRBD2 identical over 10 bases. With 5 bases clipped from V and 3 bases from J, the junction kept 10 bases outside the gene matches. This CDR3 is built from 16 residues. Germline CDR1 and CDR2: SGHNT and YENEEA. Here the CDR3 DNA reads TGTGCCAGCAGCCCTACCGGTAGCGGGGGGTTCTACGAGCAGTACTTC. Translated: CASSPTGSGGFYEQYF. Full variable domain (rest looked up from reference TRBV11-3 and TRBJ2-7): EAGVVQSPRYKIIEKKQPVAFWCNPISGHNTLYWYLQNLGQGPELLIRYENEEAVDDSQLPKDRFSAERLKGVDSTLKIQPAELGDSAVYLCASSPTGSGGFYEQYFGPGTRLTVT.

This clone has just a few counts. V and J are TRBV18 and TRBJ2-3, with 12 nucleotides matching TRBD2. In germline, CDR1 is KGHSH, CDR2 LQKENI. The CDR3 runs 18 residues. Unmatched junction bases numbered 10, after V lost 5 bases and J lost 1 base. CDR3 DNA sequence: TGTGCCAGCTCAAAATCTGGACTAGCGGGATATCGCACAGATACGCAGTATTTT. It encodes CASSKSGLAGYRTDTQYF. Combining the CDR3 with reference TRBV18 and TRBJ2-3 gives the whole variable domain NAGVMQNPRHLVRRRGQEARLRCSPMKGHSHVYWYRQLPEEGLKFMVYLQKENIIDESGMPKERFSAEFPKEGPSILRIQQVVRGDSAAYFCASSKSGLAGYRTDTQYFGPGTRLTVL.